A single T cell receptor beta chain is shown here with its context. The data originate from a study of control samples from healthy donors and cancer patients. The protocol was immunoSEQ multiplex PCR, while the TCRdb copy is restricted to in-frame clones and leaves out a portion. The sample contains under 150,000 clones, around nine tenths of which appear only once. Between the trimmed V and J ends, which lost 2 bases and 0 bases, there was a span of 10 bases. The CDR3 covers 15 residues. The germline V gene encodes CDR1 LNHNV and CDR2 YYDKDF (reference sequence). Input material: blood. V usage is TRBV15 and J usage is TRBJ1-1, with D unresolved. This clonotype was obtained from a woman aged 70 to 79 in good health. The CDR3 sequence is CATSRPGSMNTEAFF. The CDR3 coding sequence is TGTGCCACCAGCAGACCGGGTTCCATGAACACTGAAGCTTTCTTT.